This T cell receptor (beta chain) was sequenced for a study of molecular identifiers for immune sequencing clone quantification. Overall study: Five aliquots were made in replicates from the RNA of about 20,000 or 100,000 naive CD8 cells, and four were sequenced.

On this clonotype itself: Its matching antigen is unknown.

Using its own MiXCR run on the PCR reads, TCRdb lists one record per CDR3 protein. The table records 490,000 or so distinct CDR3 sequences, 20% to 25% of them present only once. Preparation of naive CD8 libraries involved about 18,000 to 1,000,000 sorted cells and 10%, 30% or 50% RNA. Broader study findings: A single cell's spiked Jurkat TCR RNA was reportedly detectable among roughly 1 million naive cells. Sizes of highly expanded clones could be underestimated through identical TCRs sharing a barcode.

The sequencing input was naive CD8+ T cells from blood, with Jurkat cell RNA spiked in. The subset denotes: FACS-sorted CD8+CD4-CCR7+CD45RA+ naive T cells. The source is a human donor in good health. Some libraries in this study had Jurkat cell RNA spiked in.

DNA of the CDR3: TGTGCCAGCAGCTTAGTTGGGACAGGCTGGGATCAGCCCCAGCATTTT. It translates to CASSLVGTGWDQPQHF. The chain couples TRBV7-9 to TRBJ1-5; TRBD1 agrees at 8 bases. From germline, CDR1 is SEHNR and CDR2 FQNEAQ (reference sequence). This CDR3 spans 16 amino acids. V trimming: 1 base; J trimming: 5 bases; junction bases outside the gene matches: 7.